These 13 T cell receptor beta chains came from one sample sequenced in a study of cytomegalovirus exposure and HLA in healthy donors. Sequenced by immunoSEQ multiplex PCR; TCRdb stores in-frame clones only, minus some. The top ten hold approximately 0.95% of the sample, which has about 300,000 clones, roughly 90% seen once. Material: PBMCs. All receptors derive from a woman aged 18 to 35 in good health and CMV-seronegative.

The chain combines TRBV5-6 with TRBJ2-7; 8 bases are a match to TRBD1. V trimming: 0 bases; J trimming: 4 bases; junction bases outside the gene matches: 6. The CDR3 has 15 residues. Germline V lookup: CDR1 SGHDT, CDR2 YYEEEE. CDR3 nucleotides: TGTGCCAGCAGCTTGGACGGGACAGGATTGTACGAGCAGTACTTC. Amino acid sequence: CASSLDGTGLYEQYF.

The chain links TRBV5-1 to TRBJ2-7; TRBD1 agrees at 7 bases. In germline, CDR1 is SGHRS, CDR2 YFSETQ. The CDR3 extends over 15 amino acids. J lost 7 bases, V lost 4 bases, and 14 bases had no gene match. CDR3 amino acids: CASSLTGPGMGEQYF. The CDR3 coding sequence is TGCGCCAGCAGCCTGACAGGGCCGGGCATGGGGGAGCAGTACTTC.

V gene TRBV28 combines with J gene TRBJ1-1, with D unclear. The CDR3 has 12 residues. Trimming shortened V by 1 base and J by 4 bases, and 4 bases separated the two germline ends. In germline, CDR1 is MDHEN, CDR2 SYDVKM. CDR3 coding DNA: TGTGCCAGCAGTTTATCCCTCACTGAAGCTTTCTTT. It codes for CASSLSLTEAFF.

V and J are TRBV9 and TRBJ2-2, with TRBD2 as a possible D gene (6 bases). CDR1 SGDLS and CDR2 YYNGEE come from the germline V gene. The CDR3 has 14 residues. Trimming stripped 3 bases from V and 7 bases from J, with 13 bases between. CDR3 DNA sequence: TGTGCCAGCAGCGGACTAGACGGCGGCGGGGAGCTGTTTTTT. Its protein product is CASSGLDGGGELFF.

CDR3 region: CARNPGSSSYEQYF. The CDR3 bases are TGTGCCAGAAACCCAGGGTCGAGTTCCTACGAGCAGTACTTC. V gene TRBV27 combines with J gene TRBJ2-7, with D tentatively TRBD1 (5 bases). V lost 9 bases, J lost 1 base, and 16 bases lay in between. CDR3 length: 14 residues. Germline assignment: CDR1 MNHEY and CDR2 SMNVEV (reference sequence).

CDR3 nucleotides: TGTGCCAGCAGCAACACAGGGATAGGTGAGCAGTACTTC. It is translated as CASSNTGIGEQYF. The chain has TRBV6-6 and TRBJ2-7, with D possibly TRBD1 on 6 matching bases. Germline CDR1 reads MNHNY; CDR2 reads SVGAGI (reference sequence). V lost 6 bases, J lost 7 bases, and 16 bases lay in between. This CDR3 has 13 amino acids.

Here the CDR3 reads CASRNQGPPGEQYF. As DNA, the CDR3 is TGTGCCAGCAGGAATCAGGGCCCCCCGGGCGAGCAGTACTTC. V usage is TRBV6-5 and J usage is TRBJ2-7; tentative D call: TRBD1 (5 bases). The CDR3 runs to 14 residues. Per the germline V gene, CDR1 is MNHEY and CDR2 is SVGAGI. V lost 6 bases, J lost 6 bases, and 18 bases lay in between.

The chain links TRBV15 to TRBJ2-7; 13 bases match TRBD2. CDR1 is LNHNV and CDR2 is YYDKDF in the germline V gene (reference sequence). The CDR3 spans 16 residues. V lost 1 base, J lost 2 bases, and 2 bases stayed unmatched. CDR3 DNA: TGTGCCACCAGCAGAGCGGGACTAGCGGGGACCTACGAGCAGTACTTC. Encoded protein: CATSRAGLAGTYEQYF.

V usage is TRBV27 and J usage is TRBJ2-7; possibly TRBD1 for D (6 bases). Trimming took 5 bases from V and 4 from J, leaving 15 bases between them. Germline loops: CDR1 MNHEY, CDR2 SMNVEV (reference sequence). CDR3 length: 14 amino acids. CDR3 loop: CASSISGTQYEQYF. For the CDR3, the DNA is TGTGCCAGCAGTATCTCCGGGACACAATACGAGCAGTACTTC.

This chain connects TRBV5-1 to TRBJ2-1; D possibly corresponds to TRBD2 (6 bases). This CDR3 spans 16 amino acids. V lost 0 bases, J lost 4 bases, and 14 bases lay in between. Germline V gene data show CDR1 as SGHRS and CDR2 as YFSETQ. This CDR3 is CASSLAVLASYNEQFF. DNA of the CDR3: TGCGCCAGCAGCTTGGCGGTCCTAGCGAGTTACAATGAGCAGTTCTTC.

This chain links TRBV7-2 with TRBJ2-7; D might be TRBD2 (6 bases). Trimming cost V 1 base and J 6 bases, with 13 bases left between them. Germline-derived CDR1 and CDR2 are SGHTA and FQGNSA. CDR3 size: 14 residues. CDR3 protein: CASSLVRGMAEQYF. Written as DNA, the CDR3 is TGTGCCAGCAGCTTAGTGCGCGGGATGGCCGAGCAGTACTTC.

This rearrangement joins TRBV6-5 to TRBJ2-7, with a tentative D call TRBD2 (5 bases). The germline CDR1 and CDR2 sequences are MNHEY and SVGAGI. V was clipped by 0 bases and J by 4 bases, with 16 bases between them. This CDR3 comprises 16 residues. CDR3 residues: CASSYSTGTRKYEQYF. DNA of the CDR3: TGTGCCAGCAGTTACTCGACGGGAACACGAAAGTACGAGCAGTACTTC.

This chain uses TRBV29-1 with TRBJ2-7, with TRBD1 matching 8 bases. In germline, CDR1 is SQVTM, CDR2 ANQGSEA. Trimming cost V 5 bases and J 6 bases; bases outside gene matches: 9. The CDR3 covers 13 residues. The CDR3 DNA reads as TGCAGCGTTCGGATACAGGGGGTTGTCGAGCAGTACTTC. It is translated as CSVRIQGVVEQYF.